This TCR beta chain was obtained from a study of control samples from healthy donors and cancer patients (dated by TCRdb to 2018 to 2021). This clone was observed a few times. The specificity of this receptor is unknown. There are no base qualities to consult, and no much larger clone falls within one base. Libraries were prepared through the immunoSEQ multiplex PCR assay. The immuneACCESS repertoire file appears here via TCRdb, limited to in-frame rearrangements. These files lack a portion of the clones; in checked studies, under half of the deficit traces to unresolved V genes, and the cause of the others is not known. The sample profile shows around 100,000 clones; about 89% of them were found once. The ten largest clones capture approximately 19% of the sample. Sequencing used PBMCs. The TCR sequence derives from a man aged 55 to 70 with lung cancer.

The nucleotides are TGTGCCAGCAGCGCGGACAGGGGATGGGCTGGGGCCAACGTCCTGACTTTC. Translation gives CASSADRGWAGANVLTF. The receptor chain draws on TRBV27 and TRBJ2-6; the junction holds 9 bases that match TRBD1. At the junction V is shortened by 6 bases and J by 2 bases; bases outside the gene matches: 8. According to the germline V gene (reference sequence), CDR1 reads MNHEY and CDR2 reads SMNVEV. From the cysteine through the phenylalanine, the CDR3 covers 17 amino acids. CDR3 DNA only is kept here, 51 bases in frame from base 1.